Each of the 2 T cell receptor beta chains below was sequenced from the same sample in a study of cytomegalovirus exposure and HLA in healthy donors (TCRdb year 2017). The library was prepared using the immunoSEQ multiplex PCR assay. For the multiplex PCR, a mixture combining 60 forward primers for TCR Vbeta segments and 13 reverse primers for TCR Jbeta segments was used. TCRdb carries this immuneACCESS record with in-frame sequences only. Its versions omit some clonotypes, under half of them owing to an unresolved V gene in the studies checked, with the rest unexplained. This sample lists more than 100,000 clones; about 83% were detected once. Roughly 2.5% of the sample belongs to the ten largest clones. Sequenced input: PBMCs. The receptors were gathered from a woman aged 35 to 49 in good health and CMV-seropositive.

The gene calls are TRBV15 and TRBJ1-3, with D unclear. CDR3 size: 16 residues. V lost 0 bases and J 0 bases, leaving 9 bases between the germline ends. Germline loops: CDR1 LNHNV, CDR2 YYDKDF (reference sequence). In nucleotides, the CDR3 is TGTGCCACCAGCAGAGATCAGGTCTCCTCTGGAAACACCATATATTTT. Translating gives CATSRDQVSSGNTIYF.

This chain links TRBV5-6 with TRBJ1-1, with D possibly TRBD1 on 6 matching bases. The length of the CDR3 is 15 residues. Trimming left V 3 bases short and J 5 bases short, with 17 bases between. Germline lookup yields CDR1 SGHDT and CDR2 YYEEEE. The CDR3 bases are TGTGCCAGCAGCTCACCTACAGGGAACGGGACTGAAGCTTTCTTT. Protein sequence: CASSSPTGNGTEAFF. The whole variable domain, remainder taken from reference TRBV5-6 and TRBJ1-1, is DAGVTQSPTHLIKTRGQQVTLRCSPKSGHDTVSWYQQALGQGPQFIFQYYEEEERQRGNFPDRFSGHQFPNYSSELNVNALLLGDSALYLCASSSPTGNGTEAFFGQGTRLTVV.